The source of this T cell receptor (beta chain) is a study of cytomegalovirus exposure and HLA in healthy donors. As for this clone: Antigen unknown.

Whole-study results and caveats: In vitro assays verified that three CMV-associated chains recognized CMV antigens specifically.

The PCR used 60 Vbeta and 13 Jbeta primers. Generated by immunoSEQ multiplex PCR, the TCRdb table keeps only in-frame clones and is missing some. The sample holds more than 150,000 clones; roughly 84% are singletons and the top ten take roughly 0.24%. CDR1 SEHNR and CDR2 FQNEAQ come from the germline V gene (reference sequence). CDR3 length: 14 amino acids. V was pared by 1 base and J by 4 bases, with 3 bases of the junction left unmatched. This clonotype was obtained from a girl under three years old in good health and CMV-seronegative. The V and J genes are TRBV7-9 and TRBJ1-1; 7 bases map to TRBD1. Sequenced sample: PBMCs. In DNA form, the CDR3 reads TGTGCCAGCAGCTTAGGGGGACAGTTCACTGAAGCTTTCTTT. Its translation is CASSLGGQFTEAFF.